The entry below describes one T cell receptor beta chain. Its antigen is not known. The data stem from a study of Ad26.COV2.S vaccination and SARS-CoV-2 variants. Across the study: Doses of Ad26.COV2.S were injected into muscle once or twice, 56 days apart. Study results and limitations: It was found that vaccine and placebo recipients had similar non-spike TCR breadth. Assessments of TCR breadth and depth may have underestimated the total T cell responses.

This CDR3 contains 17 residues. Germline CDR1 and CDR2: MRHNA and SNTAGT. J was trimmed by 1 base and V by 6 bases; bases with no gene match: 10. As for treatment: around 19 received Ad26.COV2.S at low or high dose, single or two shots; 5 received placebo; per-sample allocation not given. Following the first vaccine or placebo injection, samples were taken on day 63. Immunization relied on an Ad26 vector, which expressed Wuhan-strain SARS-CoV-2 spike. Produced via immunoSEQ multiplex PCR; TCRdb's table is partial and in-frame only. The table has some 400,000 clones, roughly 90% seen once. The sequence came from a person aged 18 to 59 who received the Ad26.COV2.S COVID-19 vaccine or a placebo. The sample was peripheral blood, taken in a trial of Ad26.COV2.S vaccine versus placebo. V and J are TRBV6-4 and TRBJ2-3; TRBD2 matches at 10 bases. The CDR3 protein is CASREREGRRGTDTQYF. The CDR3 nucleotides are TGTGCCAGCAGAGAGCGGGAGGGCCGACGAGGCACAGATACGCAGTATTTT.